A single sample gave rise to the 12 T cell receptor beta chains below, sequenced in a study of T cells in Graves' hyperthyroidism and ophthalmopathy. The TCR beta CDR3 regions underwent amplification using RNA transcripts as the source. Primed by the HTBI set, a first-round RT-PCR was run on the TCR CDR3. TCRdb reprocessed the multiplex PCR reads with MiXCR, giving one entry per CDR3 protein. In the table there are roughly 530,000 distinct CDR3 sequences, 15% to 20% of which are singletons. The sample taken for sequencing was blood. The source of these receptors is a woman aged 18-29 years with Graves' ophthalmopathy.

The genes are TRBV6-1 and TRBJ2-1, with 14 nucleotides matching TRBD2. The germline CDR1 and CDR2 sequences are MNHNS and SASEGT. CDR3 length: 15 amino acids. Trimming cost V 5 bases and J 7 bases; bases outside gene matches: 4. The CDR3 is CASSRLAGGLNEQFF. CDR3 bases: TGTGCCAGCAGTCGACTAGCGGGAGGGCTTAATGAGCAGTTCTTC.

This clonotype was detected many times. This chain connects TRBV28 to TRBJ1-5; perhaps TRBD1 as D (6 bases). Germline CDR1 is MDHEN and CDR2 is SYDVKM. The CDR3 is 16 residues long. V gave up 9 bases and J gave up 6 bases, with 24 bases separating them. The CDR3 DNA follows: TGTGCCAGTTCTTCGATGGACAGTTGGGGGATTCAGCCCCAGCATTTT. Encoded protein: CASSSMDSWGIQPQHF.

This clonotype was found a few times. The rearrangement joins TRBV27 to TRBJ2-2; 11 nucleotides match TRBD1. The length of the CDR3 is 15 residues. The ends lost 5 bases at V and 5 bases at J; junction bases unmatched: 4. Germline V lookup: CDR1 MNHEY, CDR2 SMNVEV (reference sequence). In DNA form, the CDR3 reads TGTGCCAGCAGTGCAGGGACAGGGGGGACCGGGGAGCTGTTTTTT. The encoded protein is CASSAGTGGTGELFF.

This clonotype was seen ten or more times. V is TRBV6-2 or TRBV6-3 and J is TRBJ2-7, with 7 bases that match TRBD1. CDR1 MNHEY and CDR2 SVGEGT come from the germline V gene. J was trimmed by 0 bases and V by 8 bases; bases with no gene match: 10. The length of the CDR3 is 15 residues. As DNA, the CDR3 is TGTGCCAGCTGGACAGGCCCGGAGCTCTCCTACGAGCAGTACTTC. Its protein is CASWTGPELSYEQYF.

This clonotype was seen more than once but under ten times. The V call is TRBV18, the J call TRBJ1-6, with D hard to call. Germline V CDR1 and CDR2: KGHSH, LQKENI. The V end was cut by 6 bases, the J end by 4 bases, with 13 bases between. The CDR3 is made up of 15 amino acids. Written as DNA, the CDR3 is TGTGCCAGCTCCCCTCACGGGCTATATAATTCACCCCTCCACTTT. Its translation is CASSPHGLYNSPLHF.

This clonotype was counted many times. The rearrangement links TRBV6-2 or TRBV6-3 to TRBJ2-7; D is ambiguous. Germline V CDR1 and CDR2: MNHEY, SVGEGT. The CDR3 contains 14 residues. V lost 0 bases, J lost 6 bases, and 12 bases lay in between. CDR3 in DNA: TGTGCCAGCAGTTACTCTTTGGTTACGGGCGAGCAGTACTTC. It yields the protein CASSYSLVTGEQYF.

This clonotype came up many times. The chain employs TRBV28 and TRBJ2-7; 10 bases are shared with TRBD2. Germline V gene sequence: CDR1 MDHEN, CDR2 SYDVKM. This CDR3 comprises 15 residues. The V gene end was trimmed by 6 bases and the J gene end by 2 bases; junction bases not matched to a gene: 7. The DNA of the CDR3 is TGTGCCAGCAGGATTGAGAGCGGGAGGGCCTACGAGCAGTACTTC. This encodes CASRIESGRAYEQYF.

This clonotype has just a few counts. The rearrangement joins TRBV29-1 to TRBJ1-1; TRBD1 aligns across 8 bases. Germline V CDR1 and CDR2: SQVTM, ANQGSEA. The CDR3 spans 15 residues. The V gene end was trimmed by 2 bases and the J gene end by 1 base; junction bases not matched to a gene: 6. In nucleotides, the CDR3 is TGCAGCGTTGAAAGAACCGGGACAGGGAACACTGAAGCTTTCTTT. Translation: CSVERTGTGNTEAFF.

This clonotype was seen repeatedly, ten times or more. CDR3 amino acids: CASLSSGGSEAFF. Here the CDR3 DNA reads TGTGCCAGCCTCTCATCGGGGGGTAGTGAAGCTTTCTTT. The chain joins TRBV5-6 to TRBJ1-1; TRBD1 might be the D (5 bases). Germline lookup yields CDR1 SGHDT and CDR2 YYEEEE. Trimming took 7 bases from V and 7 from J, leaving 17 bases between them. The CDR3 consists of 13 residues. The whole variable domain, remainder taken from reference TRBV5-6 and TRBJ1-1, is DAGVTQSPTHLIKTRGQQVTLRCSPKSGHDTVSWYQQALGQGPQFIFQYYEEEERQRGNFPDRFSGHQFPNYSSELNVNALLLGDSALYLCASLSSGGSEAFFGQGTRLTVV.

This clonotype has ten or more counts. The chain is built from TRBV7-2 and TRBJ2-5; 11 nucleotides line up with TRBD2. The CDR3 spans 16 residues. Germline CDR1 SGHTA, CDR2 FQGNSA. J lost 4 bases, V lost 1 base, and 5 bases had no gene match. CDR3 nucleotides: TGTGCCAGCAGCTTAGAACTAGCGGGAGTTTTAGAGACCCAGTACTTC. It encodes CASSLELAGVLETQYF.

The gene calls are TRBV10-2 and TRBJ2-7; 8 positions match TRBD2. The V and J ends lost 3 bases and 6 bases, in that order; junction bases with no gene match: 4. The CDR3 extends over 13 amino acids. Germline V gives CDR1 WSHSY, CDR2 SAAADI. CDR3 nucleotides: TGCGCCAGCAGTGAAGGACTAGCCTCCGAGCAGTACTTC. Residues: CASSEGLASEQYF.

In its sample, this clonotype was seen many times. The gene calls are TRBV7-3 and TRBJ1-5; the match to TRBD1 covers 8 bases. Germline CDR1 and CDR2: SGHTA and FQGTGA. The CDR3 length is 18 residues. V lost 5 bases to trimming and J lost 1 base; unmatched junction nucleotides: 13. Here the CDR3 reads CASSPDRGSEESNQPQHF. The CDR3 DNA is TGTGCCAGCAGCCCTGACAGGGGAAGTGAGGAAAGCAATCAGCCCCAGCATTTT.